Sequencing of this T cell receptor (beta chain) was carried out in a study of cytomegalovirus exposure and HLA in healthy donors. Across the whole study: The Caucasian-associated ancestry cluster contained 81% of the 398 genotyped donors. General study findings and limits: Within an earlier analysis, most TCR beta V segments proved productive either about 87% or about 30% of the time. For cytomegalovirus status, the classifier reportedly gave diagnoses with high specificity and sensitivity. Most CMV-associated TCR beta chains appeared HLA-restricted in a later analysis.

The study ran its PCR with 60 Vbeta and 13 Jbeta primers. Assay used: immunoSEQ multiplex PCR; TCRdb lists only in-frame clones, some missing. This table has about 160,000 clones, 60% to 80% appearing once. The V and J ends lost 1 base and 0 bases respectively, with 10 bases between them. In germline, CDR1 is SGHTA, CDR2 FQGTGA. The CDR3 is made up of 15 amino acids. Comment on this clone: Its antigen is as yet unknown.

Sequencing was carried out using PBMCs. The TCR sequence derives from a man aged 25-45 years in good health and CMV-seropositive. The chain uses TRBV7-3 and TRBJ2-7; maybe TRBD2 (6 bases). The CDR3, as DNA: TGTGCCAGCAGCTTAAACGCCGGGGGCTCCTACGAGCAGTACTTC. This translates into CASSLNAGGSYEQYF.